This T cell receptor (beta chain) was sequenced for a study of T cells in Graves' hyperthyroidism and ophthalmopathy (dated by TCRdb to about 2019). The study in broad terms: Peripheral blood was collected at initial diagnosis, before any treatment. The roughly 99 discovery patients were divided at random into training and test sets in a 7:3 ratio. The paper describes TCR Vbeta CDR3 sequencing of about 140 peripheral blood samples, made up of fewer than 50 ophthalmopathy patients, approximately 73 hyperthyroidism patients and some 17 progressor patients. To identify distinguishing TCR V-J signatures, a discovery cohort of about 95 patients was used, comprising fewer than 45 with Graves' ophthalmopathy and 57 with stable Graves' hyperthyroidism. Prospective prediction of ophthalmopathy was tested in an independent validation cohort of under 20 hyperthyroidism patients and 17 patients who later progressed to ophthalmopathy. In addition, the study compared T-cell repertoires in thyroid tissue and in blood from several Graves' hyperthyroidism patients. After blood sampling, hyperthyroidism patients were treated with methimazole at a starting dose of 30 mg daily, and ophthalmopathy patients were treated with high-dose intravenous methylprednisolone.

This clonotype was found many times. Which antigen it targets is not known. Nothing much larger sits one base from this clone, and base qualities are not available. TCR beta CDR3 regions were amplified from RNA transcripts. For the first round of RT-PCR on the TCR CDR3, the HTBI primer set was used together with the Qiagen OneStep RT-PCR kit. A second multiplex PCR round built the libraries, followed by size selection and purification. Libraries were sequenced paired-end with 100 bp reads on an Illumina HiSeq2000. The authors processed their data as follows. Raw data were processed with SOAPnuke, discarding reads with adapters, uncalled bases, mean Phred below 15, or no exact constant-primer or identifier match. COPE v1.2.5 was used to merge high-quality paired reads, and clonotypes were defined as unique nucleotide sequences. MiTCR v1.1 was used to align clonotypes to the IMGT TRBV, TRBD and TRBJ reference segments. The analysis was restricted to V-J combinations with a frequency above 0.0001, which together covered roughly 99% of the repertoires. A TCS score was defined as the ratio of F50 (clonal expansion) to E x V (chaos), with BLOSUM62-based TCRdist applied between CDR3 peptides within each V-J. Welch's t-statistics and random forest reduced approximately 520 V-J features to under 15, which were used in a naive Bayes classifier (R e1071). TCRdb reworked the public reads: Q25 trimming with fastp, MiXCR clone assembly, productive beta chains retained. Every CDR3 protein is listed once, alongside the most common genes and DNA of its rows. These V and J calls rely on TCRdb rather than the paper's analysis. This sample lists around 340,000 distinct CDR3 sequences; approximately 16% were detected once. Clones ranked in the top ten supply approximately 31% of the sample.

Paper-wide results and their limitations: Sample size was not statistically predetermined, and investigators were not blinded to group allocation. Blood samples also contained most of the expanded thyroid clonotypes (frequency above 0.001), which suggests that blood repertoires may reflect thyroid immune responses. A model built on a 13 V-J signature distinguished ophthalmopathy from stable hyperthyroidism, reaching roughly 88% sensitivity and around 82% specificity in cross-validation and 80%/75% in testing. In validation, progression to ophthalmopathy was predicted by the model with 70.59% sensitivity and roughly 76% specificity, a median of around 5.9 months before onset.

V loses 1 base of germline sequence and J loses 0 bases, and the interval between the two ends is 11 bases. Inclusive of the bounding cysteine and phenylalanine, the CDR3 is 15 residues long. Kept here is only the CDR3 DNA, which spans 45 bases and is read in frame from base 1. Via the germline V gene (reference sequence), CDR1 is DFQATT and CDR2 SNEGSKA. A patient counted as having stable Graves' hyperthyroidism if no progression to ophthalmopathy occurred over 18 months of follow-up. Hyperthyroidism patients were newly diagnosed, with disease duration under 2 months, and aged 18 to 65 years. Patients with uncontrolled infections, other autoimmune diseases, pregnancy or lactation were excluded. Diagnoses relied on clinical symptoms, serum thyroxine and TRAb, thyroid ultrasound and orbital computed tomography. PBMCs were separated from over 9 ml of fresh peripheral blood using Ficoll-Paque density gradient centrifugation. Trizol reagent was used to extract total RNA, and RNA quality was then checked on an Agilent 2100 Bioanalyzer.

The chain couples TRBV20-1 to TRBJ2-3, with the D gene not confidently named. The clonotype originates from a young man with Graves' hyperthyroidism. The specimen was blood. The CDR3 is CSARARISSTDTQYF. The sequenced DNA is TGCAGTGCTAGAGCACGGATCTCTAGCACAGATACGCAGTATTTT.